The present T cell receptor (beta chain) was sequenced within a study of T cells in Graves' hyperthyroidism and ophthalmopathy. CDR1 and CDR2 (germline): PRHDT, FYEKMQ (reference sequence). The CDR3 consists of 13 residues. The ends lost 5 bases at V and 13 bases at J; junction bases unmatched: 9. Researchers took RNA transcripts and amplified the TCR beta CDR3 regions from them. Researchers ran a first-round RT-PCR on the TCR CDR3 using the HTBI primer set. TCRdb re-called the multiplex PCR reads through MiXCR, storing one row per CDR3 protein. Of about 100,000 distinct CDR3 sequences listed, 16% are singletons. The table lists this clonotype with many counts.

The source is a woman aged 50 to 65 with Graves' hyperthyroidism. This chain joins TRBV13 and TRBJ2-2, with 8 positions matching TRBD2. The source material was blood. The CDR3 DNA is TGTGCCAGCAGCAGAAGCGGGAGCGTATTGCTGTTTTTT. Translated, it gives CASSRSGSVLLFF.